A single sample is the source of the 20 T cell receptor beta chains below, sequenced in a study of blood T cell repertoires in COVID-19. Here immunoSEQ multiplex PCR was the method, and the copy in TCRdb shows in-frame clones only, minus some. Found here are about 220,000 clones, 65% to 90% of them singletons; the top ten hold about 2.5%. The sample consisted of peripheral blood. The receptors derive from a woman in her seventies with COVID-19, enrolled during active disease.

The genes are TRBV4-3 and TRBJ1-2; possible D gene TRBD1, 6 bases. The CDR3 totals 16 residues. Germline V lookup: CDR1 LGHNA, CDR2 YSLEER. The V end was cut by 0 bases, the J end by 4 bases, with 15 bases between. CDR3 DNA: TGCGCCAGCAGCCAAGAAGGTGGACAGACTTTCTATGGCTACACCTTC. Translation gives CASSQEGGQTFYGYTF.

The CDR3: CASSFTSGGASTDTQYF. CDR3 DNA: TGTGCCAGCAGCTTCACTAGCGGGGGGGCGAGCACAGATACGCAGTATTTT. V is TRBV13 and J is TRBJ2-3; 13 nucleotides match TRBD2. The CDR3 consists of 17 residues. Trimming took 3 bases from V and 0 from J; bases not matched to a gene: 3. CDR1 and CDR2 (germline): PRHDT, FYEKMQ (reference sequence).

This sequence joins TRBV14 and TRBJ1-4; unclear D gene. The CDR3 sequence is 15 residues long. Trimming took off 4 bases at V and 8 bases at J, with 17 bases between the two ends. Germline values: CDR1 SGHDN, CDR2 FVKESK. The CDR3 nucleotides read TGTGCCAGCAGCCCCATGGGAGGGTTCAAGGAAAAACTGTTTTTT. Its protein is CASSPMGGFKEKLFF.

The CDR3 here is CASSFSLGQTEETQYF. DNA of the CDR3: TGCGCCAGCAGCTTTAGTCTTGGGCAGACCGAAGAGACCCAGTACTTC. The V and J genes are TRBV5-1 and TRBJ2-5; D is unclear. V shed 2 bases and J shed 3 bases, with 17 bases lying between them. The germline V gene has CDR1 SGHRS and CDR2 YFSETQ. The CDR3 loop spans 16 amino acids.

The chain employs TRBV7-2 and TRBJ2-2, with 8 bases aligning to TRBD1. Germline-derived CDR1 and CDR2 are SGHTA and FQGNSA. CDR3 length: 13 residues. V gave up 7 bases and J gave up 4 bases; unmatched junction bases: 2. CDR3 protein: CASTQGATGELFF. The CDR3 DNA reads TGTGCCAGCACTCAGGGGGCCACCGGGGAGCTGTTTTTT.

This chain links TRBV30 with TRBJ1-1; no firm D call. Germline-derived CDR1 and CDR2 are GTSNPN and SVGIG (reference sequence). CDR3 length: 14 amino acids. The V and J ends lost 3 bases and 4 bases respectively, with 15 bases between them. In DNA, the CDR3 is TGTGCCTGGAGAGGGTGGGGAGGGAGCACTGAAGCTTTCTTT. The encoded protein is CAWRGWGGSTEAFF. The full variable domain, with the rest looked up from reference TRBV30 and TRBJ1-1, is SQTIHQWPATLVQPVGSPLSLECTVEGTSNPNLYWYRQAAGRGLQLLFYSVGIGQISSEVPQNLSASRPQDRQFILSSKKLLLSDSGFYLCAWRGWGGSTEAFFGQGTRLTVV.

The J gene is TRBJ2-3, the V gene TRBV6-2 or TRBV6-3, with TRBD1 matching over 10 bases. CDR1 and CDR2 from the germline V gene are MNHEY and SVGEGT. V dropped 5 bases and J dropped 2; count of bases not matched to a gene: 4. This CDR3 region has 15 residues. CDR3 bases: TGTGCCAGCAGTCCGGGACAGGGGAACACAGATACGCAGTATTTT. Its translation is CASSPGQGNTDTQYF.

CDR3 nucleotide sequence: TGCGCCAGCAGCTTGTTACAGGGGAAATCCTACGAGCAGTACTTC. Translating it yields CASSLLQGKSYEQYF. This chain uses TRBV5-1 with TRBJ2-7; 7 nucleotides line up with TRBD1. Trimming took 1 base from V and 1 from J; bases not matched to a gene: 5. The V gene's germline CDR1 is SGHRS and CDR2 YFSETQ. The CDR3 consists of 15 residues.

This clone was detected only once. The gene calls are TRBV6-5 and TRBJ1-2; possible D gene TRBD1, 6 bases. V dropped 1 base and J dropped 0 bases, with 12 bases sitting between them. This CDR3 spans 16 amino acids. Germline CDR1 reads MNHEY; CDR2 reads SVGAGI. In DNA, the CDR3 is TGTGCCAGCAGTTACTATACAGGGAGTCCTAACTATGGCTACACCTTC. It yields the protein CASSYYTGSPNYGYTF.

This rearrangement joins TRBV2 to TRBJ1-5, with 12 bases fitting TRBD1. Germline CDR1 is SNHLY and CDR2 is FYNNEI. V gave up 10 bases and J gave up 7 bases; unmatched junction bases: 11. The CDR3 extends over 15 amino acids. CDR3 nucleotides: TGTGCCACCTGCTTGGGGACAGGGGGCGTACAGCCCCAGCATTTT. This encodes CATCLGTGGVQPQHF.

J is TRBJ1-5 and V is TRBV27; no clear D gene. This CDR3 comprises 13 residues. Germline CDR1 and CDR2: MNHEY and SMNVEV (reference sequence). Trimming left V 5 bases short and J 3 bases short, with 8 bases between. CDR3 in amino acids: CASSLEYNQPQHF. The CDR3 DNA reads TGTGCCAGCAGTCTGGAGTACAATCAGCCCCAGCATTTT.

The V gene is TRBV14, the J gene TRBJ2-7, with 7 bases that match TRBD2. V was clipped by 2 bases and J by 12 bases; unmatched bases: 13. Germline-derived CDR1 and CDR2 are SGHDN and FVKESK. The CDR3 covers 14 residues. The CDR3 DNA reads TGTGCCAGCAGCCAAAACCGGGCGGGGGACCTTCGGTACTTC. It encodes CASSQNRAGDLRYF.

The chain joins TRBV2 to TRBJ2-7; no definite D call. The CDR3 contains 14 residues. Looked up from germline, CDR1 is SNHLY and CDR2 is FYNNEI. V lost 6 bases to trimming and J lost 3 bases, with 15 bases between them. The DNA of the CDR3 is TGTGCCAGCAGGAGTGAGCATTTGGTCTACGAGCAGTACTTC. This encodes CASRSEHLVYEQYF.

This chain connects TRBV7-2 to TRBJ2-5, with 10 bases that match TRBD2. V lost 1 base and J lost 4; bases outside the gene matches: 6. This CDR3 is built from 16 residues. Germline V gene sequence: CDR1 SGHTA, CDR2 FQGNSA. The CDR3 nucleotides are TGTGCCAGCAGCTTAGGCCTAGCGGGAGTAGGAGAGACCCAGTACTTC. It translates to CASSLGLAGVGETQYF.

This chain joins TRBV7-2 and TRBJ2-7, with 8 bases that match TRBD2. The V gene's germline CDR1 is SGHTA and CDR2 FQGNSA. The CDR3 totals 16 residues. The V segment lost 4 bases and the J segment 4 bases; nucleotides outside the gene matches: 12. In nucleotides, the CDR3 is TGTGCCAGCAGCTGGGGCGGAGGGACTAGTGCTTACGAGCAGTACTTC. Its translation is CASSWGGGTSAYEQYF.

The chain joins TRBV5-1 to TRBJ2-1; TRBD1 matches 9 bases. The length of the CDR3 is 15 residues. V trimming: 0 bases; J trimming: 4 bases; junction bases outside the gene matches: 2. Germline V CDR1 and CDR2: SGHRS, YFSETQ. The CDR3 DNA reads TGCGCCAGCAGCTTGGGGGGACAGGGTTACAATGAGCAGTTCTTC. Translated: CASSLGGQGYNEQFF. Complete variable domain (other parts from reference TRBV5-1 and TRBJ2-1): KAGVTQTPRYLIKTRGQQVTLSCSPISGHRSVSWYQQTPGQGLQFLFEYFSETQRNKGNFPGRFSGRQFSNSRSEMNVSTLELGDSALYLCASSLGGQGYNEQFFGPGTRLTVL.

This clone occurred a few times. The V gene is TRBV4-1, the J gene TRBJ1-3; maybe TRBD1 (5 bases). Germline V CDR1 and CDR2: MGHRA, YSYEKL. CDR3 length: 16 amino acids. Trimming cost V 4 bases and J 2 bases, with 15 bases left between them. The CDR3 nucleotides are TGCGCCAGCAGCCCCTACCCTGACAGAACTGGAAACACCATATATTTT. The encoded protein is CASSPYPDRTGNTIYF.

The chain links TRBV5-4 to TRBJ1-2, with TRBD1 as a possible D gene (5 bases). Trimming removed 5 bases from V and 0 bases from J, with 11 bases in between. The CDR3 is made up of 14 amino acids. Per germline, CDR1 SGHNT and CDR2 YYREEE (reference sequence). The CDR3 sequence: CASRSGGANYGYTF. The CDR3 nucleotides are TGTGCCAGCAGGAGCGGAGGGGCTAACTATGGCTACACCTTC. The variable domain in full, completed from reference TRBV5-4 and TRBJ1-2, reads ETGVTQSPTHLIKTRGQQVTLRCSSQSGHNTVSWYQQALGQGPQFIFQYYREEENGRGNFPPRFSGLQFPNYSSELNVNALELDDSALYLCASRSGGANYGYTFGSGTRLTVV.

As to this clone: A clone one base away is much larger, so this may be a read error. The chain combines TRBV5-6 with TRBJ1-2; D remains unclear. The CDR3 spans 13 residues. V was trimmed by 2 bases and J by 0 bases, leaving 5 bases between them. CDR1 SGHDT and CDR2 YYEEEE come from the germline V gene. CDR3 DNA: TGTGCCAGCAGCTTAGACACTAACTATGGCTACACCTTC. This codes for CASSLDTNYGYTF. Using reference TRBV5-6 and TRBJ1-2 for the parts outside the CDR3, the full variable domain is DAGVTQSPTHLIKTRGQQVTLRCSPKSGHDTVSWYQQALGQGPQFIFQYYEEEERQRGNFPDRFSGHQFPNYSSELNVNALLLGDSALYLCASSLDTNYGYTFGSGTRLTVV.

The chain combines TRBV18 with TRBJ1-1, with 7 positions matching TRBD1. The germline V gene has CDR1 KGHSH and CDR2 LQKENI. Germline trimming cut 3 bases from V and 1 base from J; bases unmatched to any gene: 5. This CDR3 contains 15 residues. This CDR3 is CASSPLQGTNTEAFF. Here the CDR3 DNA reads TGTGCCAGCTCACCGTTACAGGGGACGAACACTGAAGCTTTCTTT.